This TCR beta chain was obtained from a study of PD-1 blockade in classical Hodgkin lymphoma. Study summary: Every 2 weeks, patients got 3 mg/kg intravenous nivolumab.

Trimming pared 3 bases from V and 10 bases from J, leaving 25 bases between. In germline, CDR1 is KGHSH, CDR2 LQKENI. There are 17 residues in the CDR3. Sequencing was performed with immunoSEQ multiplex PCR; in TCRdb, only in-frame clones are kept and a portion is missing. The sample includes 25,000 or so clones, over 65% of them seen just once. In every patient, relapse followed autologous stem cell transplantation, while exposure to brentuximab vedotin differed. The study purified CD4+ T cells from thawed PBMCs using magnetic negative selection. Study-wide results and caveats: The CD4+ diversity rise by C4D1 was clearest in complete responders.

This clone was seen only once. Its cognate antigen is unknown. This specimen was CD4+ T cells from blood, taken at baseline. This TCR came from a human donor with classical Hodgkin lymphoma. The chain links TRBV18 to TRBJ2-1; no clear D. CDR3 sequence reads: CASSPGQSSPRWYEQFF. In DNA, the CDR3 is TGTGCCAGCTCACCGGGTCAGTCTAGTCCTCGGTGGTACGAGCAGTTCTTC.